The T cell receptor beta chain described here comes from a study of blood T cells in healthy people across ages. Notes on the study in general: TCR beta diversity was tightly associated with the proportion of naive T cells. Fewer expanded clones and more diversity marked long-lived versus aged donors. Donor CMV status was unknown, possibly confounding expanded clonotype changes.

Germline-derived CDR1 and CDR2 are LGHNT and FRNRAP. V was pared by 4 bases and J by 8 bases, with 17 bases between. There are 14 residues in the CDR3. This clonotype occurred many times. Its specificity is not known. It was with a sample-barcoded 5' primer and a J-beta primer mix that a second PCR of roughly 6 to 12 cycles was run. The authors tagged each cDNA molecule using a template-switch adaptor with 12 random nucleotides. TCRdb called the 5' RACE reads again in MiXCR, with one record for every CDR3 protein. The data contain 1.5 million to 2 million distinct CDR3 sequences, approximately 28% of them singletons.

Input material: blood. The chain is built from TRBV12-5 and TRBJ1-2; no definite D call. The source is a woman aged 30 to 39 in good health. CDR3 bases: TGTGCTAGTGGTTCCCTTGGTCCTCAAAAGGGCTACACCTTC. It yields the protein CASGSLGPQKGYTF.